Each of the 15 T cell receptor beta chains below was sequenced from the same sample in a study of identical twins. TCRdb redid the calling of the 5' RACE reads with MiXCR, one entry per CDR3 protein. The table lists 210,000 or so distinct CDR3 sequences, approximately 15% of them singletons. The same data also contributed to another study, on T cells expressing NK-cell markers.

Source material: CD8+ T cells sorted from blood. These receptors were taken from a woman between 18 and 30 years old in good health.

The chain combines TRBV7-6 with TRBJ2-3; 8 bases align to TRBD2. The trim removed 6 bases at V and 10 bases at J, leaving 9 bases unmatched. Germline V lookup: CDR1 SGHVS, CDR2 FNYEAQ. The CDR3 has 13 residues. This chain's CDR3 is CASSTSGKRAQYF. CDR3 nucleotide sequence: TGTGCCAGCAGTACTAGCGGCAAACGAGCGCAGTATTTT. The entire variable domain, with the rest obtained from reference TRBV7-6 and TRBJ2-3, is as follows: GAGVSQSPRYKVTKRGQDVALRCDPISGHVSLYWYRQALGQGPEFLTYFNYEAQQDKSGLPNDRFSAERPEGSISTLTIQRTEQRDSAMYRCASSTSGKRAQYFGPGTRLTVL.

CDR3 DNA: TGCGCCAGCAGCTCGGGGCAGGGCTCAAATGAGCAGTACTTC. It translates to CASSSGQGSNEQYF. The chain is built from TRBV5-1 and TRBJ2-7; perhaps D is TRBD1 or TRBD2 (5 bases each). CDR1 and CDR2 from the germline V gene are SGHRS and YFSETQ. This CDR3 spans 14 amino acids. The germline V and J ends were trimmed by 3 bases and 7 bases, with 17 bases remaining between them. The complete variable domain, with remaining parts taken from reference TRBV5-1 and TRBJ2-7, reads KAGVTQTPRYLIKTRGQQVTLSCSPISGHRSVSWYQQTPGQGLQFLFEYFSETQRNKGNFPGRFSGRQFSNSRSEMNVSTLELGDSALYLCASSSGQGSNEQYFGPGTRLTVT.

CDR3 amino acids: CASIDTTGTANYGYTF. As DNA, the CDR3 is TGCGCCAGCATTGACACTACCGGGACAGCGAACTATGGCTACACCTTC. The rearrangement links TRBV10-2 to TRBJ1-2; 7 bases are shared with TRBD1. Unmatched junction bases numbered 13, after V lost 7 bases and J lost 2 bases. Germline CDR1 reads WSHSY; CDR2 reads SAAADI. This CDR3 contains 16 residues.

This clonotype appeared a few times. The chain links TRBV9 to TRBJ2-3; 9 bases line up with TRBD2. Germline V gene lookup returns CDR1 SGDLS and CDR2 YYNGEE. The CDR3 has 16 residues. The V and J ends lost 3 bases and 5 bases, in that order; junction bases with no gene match: 10. Here the CDR3 DNA reads TGTGCCAGCAGCGCCGGAGGCGGGGGGGCCGGAGATACGCAGTATTTT. The encoded protein is CASSAGGGGAGDTQYF. Based on the CDR3 plus reference TRBV9 and TRBJ2-3, the full variable domain is DSGVTQTPKHLITATGQRVTLRCSPRSGDLSVYWYQQSLDQGLQFLIQYYNGEERAKGNILERFSAQQFPDLHSELNLSSLELGDSALYFCASSAGGGGAGDTQYFGPGTRLTVL.

The chain uses TRBV27 and TRBJ1-4; D is uncertain. Trimming shortened V by 3 bases and J by 8 bases, and 10 bases separated the two germline ends. Germline V gene lookup returns CDR1 MNHEY and CDR2 SMNVEV (reference sequence). The CDR3 is made up of 13 amino acids. CDR3 nucleotide sequence: TGTGCCAGCAGTTTCGTTGATAGGGAAAAACTGTTTTTT. It yields the protein CASSFVDREKLFF.

This clonotype was counted at least ten times. The gene calls are TRBV27 and TRBJ1-5; TRBD1 is a possible D gene (6 bases). This CDR3 contains 15 residues. Germline CDR1 reads MNHEY; CDR2 reads SMNVEV (reference sequence). The V and J ends lost 2 bases and 1 base respectively, with 9 bases between them. CDR3 nucleotide sequence: TGTGCCAGCAGTTTAAAGGGGGTGAGCAATCAGCCCCAGCATTTT. Translated: CASSLKGVSNQPQHF.

This sequence joins TRBV20-1 and TRBJ2-1; D is unclear. The CDR3 runs 13 residues. CDR1 is DFQATT, CDR2 SNEGSKA, per germline (reference sequence). The V and J ends lost 2 bases and 2 bases respectively, with 7 bases between them. The CDR3 sequence is CSARIQAYNEQFF. Written as DNA, the CDR3 is TGCAGTGCTAGAATTCAGGCCTACAATGAGCAGTTCTTC.

The rearrangement uses TRBV20-1 and TRBJ2-6, with D perhaps matching TRBD2 (5 bases). Germline CDR1 and CDR2: DFQATT and SNEGSKA (reference sequence). V lost 0 bases and J 19 bases, leaving 13 bases between the germline ends. The CDR3 has 11 amino acids. The CDR3 DNA reads as TGCAGTGCTAGAGATCTCGGGGTAGAAACTTTC. Amino acid sequence: CSARDLGVETF.

This sequence joins TRBV9 and TRBJ1-5; maybe TRBD1 (6 bases). Trimming removed 0 bases from V and 3 bases from J, with 10 bases in between. This CDR3 spans 15 amino acids. Germline V CDR1 and CDR2: SGDLS, YYNGEE. CDR3 residues: CASSVGGHPNQPQHF. CDR3 in DNA: TGTGCCAGCAGCGTAGGGGGGCACCCCAATCAGCCCCAGCATTTT.

The CDR3 sequence: CASGPPYGNEQFF. DNA for the CDR3: TGCGCCAGCGGACCTCCCTACGGCAATGAGCAGTTCTTC. The rearrangement links TRBV5-1 to TRBJ2-1; D remains ambiguous. The CDR3 contains 13 residues. V was trimmed by 7 bases and J by 6 bases, leaving 14 bases between them. Germline CDR1 is SGHRS and CDR2 is YFSETQ.

The V gene is TRBV20-1, the J gene TRBJ2-7; 11 bases fit TRBD1. Per germline, CDR1 DFQATT and CDR2 SNEGSKA (reference sequence). The CDR3 length is 15 residues. With V trimmed by 0 bases and J by 1 base, 2 bases remained unmatched. CDR3 region: CSARDWDRGSYEQYF. CDR3 sequence (DNA): TGCAGTGCTAGAGATTGGGACAGGGGGTCCTACGAGCAGTACTTC.

This clonotype was counted a few times. V usage is TRBV27 and J usage is TRBJ2-7; D is unresolved. The CDR3 length is 13 residues. CDR1 is MNHEY and CDR2 is SMNVEV in the germline V gene (reference sequence). The V end was cut by 3 bases, the J end by 3 bases, with 9 bases between. The CDR3 sequence: CASSFIPGYEQYF. CDR3 nucleotide sequence: TGTGCCAGCAGTTTTATACCCGGCTACGAGCAGTACTTC.

At least ten counts were recorded for this clonotype. This chain uses TRBV29-1 with TRBJ2-3; D gene ambiguous. The germline CDR1 and CDR2 sequences are SQVTM and ANQGSEA. The CDR3 extends over 12 amino acids. V shed 4 bases and J shed 1 base, with 6 bases lying between them. The CDR3 DNA reads as TGCAGCGTTGTGCGAGGCACAGATACGCAGTATTTT. It yields the protein CSVVRGTDTQYF.

On this clonotype: Lacking the conserved final phenylalanine or tryptophan, this CDR3 likely reflects a read error. The chain has TRBV20-1 and TRBJ1-1; D perhaps matches TRBD1 (5 bases). CDR3 size: 14 residues. V shed 4 bases and J shed 3 bases, with 15 bases lying between them. The germline V gene has CDR1 DFQATT and CDR2 SNEGSKA (reference sequence). The CDR3 loop reads CSANSVEGYTEAFL. In DNA form, the CDR3 reads TGCAGTGCTAATAGTGTGGAGGGGTACACTGAAGCTTTCTTG.

There are a few counts of this clonotype. The V gene is TRBV7-8, the J gene TRBJ2-7; 8 nucleotides match TRBD2. Germline values: CDR1 SGHVS, CDR2 FQNEAQ. The CDR3 extends over 14 amino acids. With 2 bases clipped from V and 5 bases from J, the junction kept 5 bases outside the gene matches. The CDR3 DNA is TGTGCCAGCAGCTTATCGCGGGGGGAAGACGAGCAGTACTTC. Its translation: CASSLSRGEDEQYF.